This T cell receptor (beta chain) is drawn from a study of T cells in Graves' hyperthyroidism and ophthalmopathy. Germline-derived CDR1 and CDR2 are MDHEN and SYDVKM. CDR3 size: 12 residues. Between the trimmed V and J ends, which lost 6 bases and 4 bases, there was a span of 9 bases. RNA transcripts yielded amplified TCR beta CDR3 regions. RT-PCR in the first round (using the HTBI primer set) targeted the TCR CDR3. Via MiXCR, TCRdb re-called the multiplex PCR reads, giving one row per CDR3 protein. Of fewer than 200,000 distinct CDR3 sequences in the sample, over 15% were seen once. This clonotype was recorded at least ten times.

This sequence was found in a woman aged 45-65 years with Graves' hyperthyroidism. V and J are TRBV28 and TRBJ1-2; D is undetermined. The sample taken for sequencing was blood. Here the CDR3 DNA reads TGTGCCAGCAGCAGTTCTCCCTATGGCTACACCTTC. Translated, it gives CASSSSPYGYTF.